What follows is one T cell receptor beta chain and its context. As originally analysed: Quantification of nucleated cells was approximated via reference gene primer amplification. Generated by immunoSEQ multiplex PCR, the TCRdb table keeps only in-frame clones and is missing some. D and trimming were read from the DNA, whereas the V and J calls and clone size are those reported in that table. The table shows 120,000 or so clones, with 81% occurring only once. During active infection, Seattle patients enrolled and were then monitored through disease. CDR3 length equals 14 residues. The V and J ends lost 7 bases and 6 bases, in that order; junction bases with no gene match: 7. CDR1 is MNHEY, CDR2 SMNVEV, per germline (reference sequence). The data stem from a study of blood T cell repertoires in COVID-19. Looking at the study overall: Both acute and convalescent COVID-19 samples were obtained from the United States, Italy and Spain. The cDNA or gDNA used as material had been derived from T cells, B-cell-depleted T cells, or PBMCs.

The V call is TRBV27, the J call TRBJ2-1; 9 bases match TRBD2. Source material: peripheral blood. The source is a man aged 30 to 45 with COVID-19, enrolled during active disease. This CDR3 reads CASNASGNGNEQFF. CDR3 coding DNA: TGTGCCAGCAATGCTAGCGGGAATGGCAATGAGCAGTTCTTC.